Below, 32 T cell receptor beta chains from the same sample are listed, as sequenced in a study of cytomegalovirus exposure and HLA in healthy donors. Here immunoSEQ multiplex PCR was the method, and the copy in TCRdb shows in-frame clones only, minus some. The data contain roughly 250,000 clones, approximately 83% of them singletons. The sample was PBMCs. Receptors originate from a woman under 40 in good health and CMV-seropositive.

The chain carries TRBV19 and TRBJ2-7; 7 nucleotides agree with TRBD1. Trimming took 2 bases from V and 3 from J; bases not matched to a gene: 7. The germline CDR1 and CDR2 sequences are LNHDA and SQIVND (reference sequence). The CDR3 has 15 residues. This CDR3 reads CASSIIMGQNYEQYF. The CDR3 DNA follows: TGTGCCAGTAGTATAATAATGGGACAGAACTACGAGCAGTACTTC. Based on the CDR3 plus reference TRBV19 and TRBJ2-7, the full variable domain is DGGITQSPKYLFRKEGQNVTLSCEQNLNHDAMYWYRQDPGQGLRLIYYSQIVNDFQKGDIAEGYSVSREKKESFPLTVTSAQKNPTAFYLCASSIIMGQNYEQYFGPGTRLTVT.

The sample holds a few counts of this clone. The chain recombines TRBV30 with TRBJ2-7; D remains ambiguous. V was pared by 1 base and J by 3 bases, with 4 bases between. The CDR3 has 11 residues. Per the germline V gene, CDR1 is GTSNPN and CDR2 is SVGIG (reference sequence). The CDR3 loop reads CAWSDFYEQYF. The CDR3 DNA follows: TGTGCCTGGAGTGACTTCTACGAGCAGTACTTC. Filled out from reference TRBV30 and TRBJ2-7, the complete variable domain reads SQTIHQWPATLVQPVGSPLSLECTVEGTSNPNLYWYRQAAGRGLQLLFYSVGIGQISSEVPQNLSASRPQDRQFILSSKKLLLSDSGFYLCAWSDFYEQYFGPGTRLTVT.

The chain couples TRBV7-6 to TRBJ2-2; D gene uncertain. CDR3 size: 13 residues. CDR1 and CDR2 from the germline V gene are SGHVS and FNYEAQ. V was shortened by 2 bases and J by 6 bases, with 7 bases between the two germline ends. The CDR3 DNA is TGTGCCAGCAGCTTATCTGTCTCCGGGGAGCTGTTTTTT. This codes for CASSLSVSGELFF.

The rearrangement joins TRBV7-9 to TRBJ2-7; TRBD2 aligns across 11 bases. Germline trimming cut 4 bases from V and 2 bases from J; bases unmatched to any gene: 13. The CDR3 is 18 amino acids. CDR1 SEHNR and CDR2 FQNEAQ come from the germline V gene (reference sequence). CDR3 sequence reads: CASSSTSGSGRATYEQYF. For the CDR3, the DNA is TGTGCCAGCAGCTCGACCTCGGGTAGCGGGAGGGCTACCTACGAGCAGTACTTC. Full variable domain (outside the CDR3, taken from reference TRBV7-9 and TRBJ2-7): DTGVSQNPRHKITKRGQNVTFRCDPISEHNRLYWYRQTLGQGPEFLTYFQNEAQLEKSRLLSDRFSAERPKGSFSTLEIQRTEQGDSAMYLCASSSTSGSGRATYEQYFGPGTRLTVT.

The chain has TRBV27 and TRBJ1-1, with 7 bases aligning to TRBD1. The CDR3 has 14 residues. With V trimmed by 5 bases and J by 3 bases, 6 bases remained unmatched. CDR1 is MNHEY and CDR2 is SMNVEV in the germline V gene (reference sequence). The CDR3 loop reads CASSHRDRDTEAFF. The CDR3 DNA reads TGTGCCAGCAGTCACCGGGACAGAGACACTGAAGCTTTCTTT.

The gene calls are TRBV2 and TRBJ2-7, with a tentative D call TRBD1 (6 bases). Trimming shortened V by 8 bases and J by 5 bases, and 13 bases separated the two germline ends. Germline assignment: CDR1 SNHLY and CDR2 FYNNEI. The CDR3 has 12 amino acids. In nucleotides, the CDR3 is TGTGCCAGCTTAAATCCAGGGGACGAGCAGTACTTC. Residues: CASLNPGDEQYF. Full variable domain (rest looked up from reference TRBV2 and TRBJ2-7): EPEVTQTPSHQVTQMGQEVILRCVPISNHLYFYWYRQILGQKVEFLVSFYNNEISEKSEIFDDQFSVERPDGSNFTLKIRSTKLEDSAMYFCASLNPGDEQYFGPGTRLTVT.

The genes are TRBV10-3 and TRBJ2-7; 12 nucleotides agree with TRBD1. Trimming took 11 bases from V and 7 from J; bases not matched to a gene: 9. This CDR3 has 13 amino acids. Germline V lookup: CDR1 ENHRY, CDR2 SYGVKD. The CDR3 nucleotides are TGTGCCGCATCCCGGGACAGGGGGCGAGAGCAGTACTTC. Protein product: CAASRDRGREQYF.

The chain uses TRBV2 and TRBJ2-7, with D possibly being TRBD2 (5 bases). The V gene lost 4 bases and the J gene lost 4 bases, with 8 bases spanning the gap. CDR3 length: 12 residues. Germline assignment: CDR1 SNHLY and CDR2 FYNNEI. The DNA for the CDR3 is TGTGCCAGCAGTGGAGGGAATTACGAGCAGTACTTC. It specifies CASSGGNYEQYF.

This chain links TRBV27 with TRBJ2-7; D not certain. This CDR3 has 16 amino acids. CDR1 and CDR2 (germline): MNHEY, SMNVEV (reference sequence). V lost 5 bases to trimming and J lost 0 bases, with 17 bases between them. The CDR3 coding sequence is TGTGCCAGCAGTCCCTACGCGGAGCCTAGCTCCTACGAGCAGTACTTC. Translating gives CASSPYAEPSSYEQYF.

This rearrangement joins TRBV5-4 to TRBJ1-2; no reliable D call. Germline CDR1 reads SGHNT; CDR2 reads YYREEE (reference sequence). With 0 bases removed from V and 0 bases from J, the gap between germline ends came to 3 bases. The CDR3 totals 13 residues. The CDR3 loop reads CASSLDTNYGYTF. The CDR3 DNA sequence: TGTGCCAGCAGCTTGGACACTAACTATGGCTACACCTTC.

The chain joins TRBV2 to TRBJ1-2; 8 positions agree with TRBD1. Germline V gives CDR1 SNHLY, CDR2 FYNNEI. This CDR3 contains 13 residues. With V trimmed by 6 bases and J by 4 bases, 4 bases remained unmatched. The CDR3 protein is CASRVDRVYGYTF. In DNA, the CDR3 is TGTGCCAGCAGGGTGGACAGGGTCTATGGCTACACCTTC.

The chain is built from TRBV13 and TRBJ2-3, with a tentative D call TRBD1 (5 bases). The CDR3 length is 13 residues. V was pared by 6 bases and J by 1 base, with 8 bases between. Germline V gene lookup returns CDR1 PRHDT and CDR2 FYEKMQ (reference sequence). The CDR3 loop reads CASSSRGTDTQYF. The CDR3 coding sequence is TGTGCCAGCAGTTCCAGGGGCACAGATACGCAGTATTTT.

The V and J genes are TRBV6-1 and TRBJ2-6; 8 nucleotides agree with TRBD1. Germline V lookup: CDR1 MNHNS, CDR2 SASEGT. The J segment lost 3 bases and the V segment lost 2 bases, leaving 3 bases of the junction unmatched. This CDR3 has 16 amino acids. This CDR3 reads CASSEWDRNGANVLTF. The DNA of the CDR3 is TGTGCCAGCAGTGAATGGGACAGGAATGGGGCCAACGTCCTGACTTTC.

The chain couples TRBV4-1 to TRBJ1-2; the D gene is possibly TRBD1 (5 bases). V dropped 3 bases and J dropped 8 bases, with 10 bases sitting between them. The CDR3 is 12 residues long. Germline CDR1 and CDR2: MGHRA and YSYEKL. CDR3 in DNA: TGCGCCAGCAGCCACCTCCGGGGGGGCTACACCTTC. It yields the protein CASSHLRGGYTF.

This CDR3 is CASSLDPGTSGIRGEQYF. In DNA form, the CDR3 reads TGTGCCAGCAGTTTAGACCCCGGGACTAGCGGGATCAGAGGCGAGCAGTACTTC. The V call is TRBV27, the J call TRBJ2-7; 13 bases match TRBD2. CDR3 length: 18 amino acids. CDR1 MNHEY and CDR2 SMNVEV come from the germline V gene (reference sequence). Trimming cost V 2 bases and J 6 bases; bases outside gene matches: 13.

V and J are TRBV5-4 and TRBJ2-5, with D possibly TRBD1 on 7 matching bases. Germline lookup yields CDR1 SGHNT and CDR2 YYREEE (reference sequence). V lost 7 bases and J lost 2, with 18 bases in between. The CDR3 loop spans 15 amino acids. The CDR3 DNA sequence: TGTGCCAGCTCTACCCAGGGGGGACTTCAAGAGACCCAGTACTTC. As protein: CASSTQGGLQETQYF.

In its sample, this clone was seen a few times. The chain is built from TRBV29-1 and TRBJ1-2; tentatively, D is TRBD1 (5 bases). Between the trimmed V and J ends, which lost 6 bases and 7 bases, there was a span of 18 bases. The CDR3 totals 13 residues. Germline V gene lookup returns CDR1 SQVTM and CDR2 ANQGSEA. The CDR3 reads CSVGGTGLPGYTF. The CDR3 DNA reads as TGCAGCGTGGGGGGAACGGGATTACCTGGCTACACCTTC.

This clone was counted only a few times. V usage is TRBV12-5 and J usage is TRBJ2-3; 9 bases align to TRBD1. The CDR3 length is 15 residues. Trimming took 5 bases from V and 1 from J; bases not matched to a gene: 4. Germline loops: CDR1 LGHNT, CDR2 FRNRAP. The CDR3 reads CASGLRTGGTDTQYF. In DNA form, the CDR3 reads TGTGCTAGTGGTCTCAGGACAGGGGGCACAGATACGCAGTATTTT.

The sample holds a few counts of this clone. This sequence joins TRBV10-1 and TRBJ2-2; D might be TRBD2 (6 bases). CDR3 length: 14 amino acids. V was shortened by 5 bases and J by 3 bases, with 10 bases between the two germline ends. Germline V CDR1 and CDR2: WNHNN, SYGVQD (reference sequence). CDR3 bases: TGCGCCAGCAGTCGGGACTTGTACACCGGGGAGCTGTTTTTT. Translated, it gives CASSRDLYTGELFF.

The rearrangement uses TRBV6-6 and TRBJ2-3; 13 bases match TRBD2. Germline V gene sequence: CDR1 MNHNY, CDR2 SVGAGI (reference sequence). This CDR3 comprises 15 residues. The trim removed 7 bases at V and 1 base at J, leaving 2 bases unmatched. In nucleotides, the CDR3 is TGTGCCAGCACCGGACTAGCGGGAGGCACAGATACGCAGTATTTT. Translating it yields CASTGLAGGTDTQYF.

J is TRBJ2-5 and V is TRBV7-9; TRBD1 matches 7 bases. V lost 5 bases and J lost 5; bases outside the gene matches: 8. Germline lookup yields CDR1 SEHNR and CDR2 FQNEAQ (reference sequence). The CDR3 has 14 amino acids. The CDR3, as DNA: TGTGCCAGCAGCCCGAGACAGGGTTATGAGACCCAGTACTTC. Its translation: CASSPRQGYETQYF.

This clone was detected a few times. The chain links TRBV13 to TRBJ2-7, with unresolved D. The CDR3 extends over 12 amino acids. V lost 4 bases to trimming and J lost 5 bases, with 9 bases between them. The germline V gene encodes CDR1 PRHDT and CDR2 FYEKMQ (reference sequence). CDR3 nucleotides: TGTGCCAGCAGCTCCGTAGATAACGAGCAGTACTTC. It yields the protein CASSSVDNEQYF.

The chain is built from TRBV11-3 and TRBJ2-7; TRBD2 is a possible D gene (6 bases). The germline V gene has CDR1 SGHNT and CDR2 YENEEA. The CDR3 extends over 12 amino acids. Trimming left V 6 bases short and J 6 bases short, with 12 bases between. The CDR3 region has the DNA TGTGCCAGCAGAGGTGGGGGGTTCGAGCAGTACTTC. This codes for CASRGGGFEQYF.

This rearrangement joins TRBV28 to TRBJ2-1; perhaps TRBD1 as D (6 bases). V lost 6 bases and J lost 5, with 14 bases in between. The CDR3 is made up of 14 amino acids. Germline CDR1 MDHEN, CDR2 SYDVKM. In DNA form, the CDR3 reads TGTGCCAGCAGCCGACCTACAGGGAACAATGAGCAGTTCTTC. It specifies CASSRPTGNNEQFF.

The J gene is TRBJ2-1, the V gene TRBV15; 9 bases match TRBD2. V was clipped by 0 bases and J by 4 bases; unmatched bases: 7. Germline V CDR1 and CDR2: LNHNV, YYDKDF (reference sequence). The CDR3 loop spans 17 amino acids. The CDR3 here is CATSRDFPAGGYNEQFF. CDR3 nucleotides: TGTGCCACCAGCAGAGATTTTCCTGCGGGAGGGTACAATGAGCAGTTCTTC. Variable domain in full (rest from reference TRBV15 and TRBJ2-1): DAMVIQNPRYQVTQFGKPVTLSCSQTLNHNVMYWYQQKSSQAPKLLFHYYDKDFNNEADTPDNFQSRRPNTSFCFLDIRSPGLGDTAMYLCATSRDFPAGGYNEQFFGPGTRLTVL.

The CDR3 bases are TGTGCCAGCAGTTCGAGTAACTCCTACGAGCAGTACTTC. Protein product: CASSSSNSYEQYF. V usage is TRBV27 and J usage is TRBJ2-7, with D unresolved. Germline loops: CDR1 MNHEY, CDR2 SMNVEV (reference sequence). The V gene lost 4 bases and the J gene lost 0 bases, with 7 bases spanning the gap. The CDR3 extends over 13 amino acids.

The rearrangement links TRBV10-3 to TRBJ1-1; maybe TRBD1 (5 bases). V lost 3 bases, J lost 11 bases, and 10 bases lay in between. Germline CDR1 and CDR2: ENHRY and SYGVKD. The CDR3 length is 11 residues. CDR3 sequence: CAISESGEAFF. The CDR3 bases are TGTGCCATCAGTGAATCGGGGGAGGCTTTCTTT.

The rearrangement joins TRBV2 to TRBJ1-5; TRBD1 matches at 9 bases. The length of the CDR3 is 15 residues. Germline V lookup: CDR1 SNHLY, CDR2 FYNNEI. J was trimmed by 4 bases and V by 5 bases; bases with no gene match: 6. CDR3 sequence (DNA): TGTGCCAGCAGTTCTCGGGACAGGGAAAATCAGCCCCAGCATTTT. This sequence encodes CASSSRDRENQPQHF.

The chain joins TRBV7-9 to TRBJ2-7; 7 nucleotides match TRBD1. CDR3 length: 16 residues. V shed 1 base and J 2 bases; nucleotides not matched to a gene: 8. Germline V gene data show CDR1 as SEHNR and CDR2 as FQNEAQ (reference sequence). The CDR3 coding sequence is TGTGCCAGCAGCTTAGGCCTCGACAGGGCCACCTACGAGCAGTACTTC. Its protein product is CASSLGLDRATYEQYF.

V is TRBV5-1 and J is TRBJ1-1; a possible D gene is TRBD1 (6 bases). CDR3 length equals 16 residues. Germline lookup yields CDR1 SGHRS and CDR2 YFSETQ. Trimming removed 2 bases from V and 4 bases from J, with 18 bases in between. The CDR3 DNA reads TGCGCCAGCAGCTTCCTACTCAGTAGGGACATCACTGAAGCTTTCTTT. It is translated as CASSFLLSRDITEAFF.

J is TRBJ2-5 and V is TRBV18; D remains unclear. The CDR3 spans 13 residues. CDR1 and CDR2 (germline): KGHSH, LQKENI. V lost 3 bases and J 0 bases, leaving 5 bases between the germline ends. CDR3 coding DNA: TGTGCCAGCTCACCGAACAACCAAGAGACCCAGTACTTC. This codes for CASSPNNQETQYF.

V is TRBV28 and J is TRBJ1-4; 7 bases match TRBD1. From germline, CDR1 is MDHEN and CDR2 SYDVKM. V was clipped by 6 bases and J by 7 bases; unmatched bases: 17. The CDR3 spans 17 residues. CDR3 residues: CASSLPGTVTGGEKLFF. CDR3 coding DNA: TGTGCCAGCAGCCTTCCCGGGACAGTGACTGGAGGTGAAAAACTGTTTTTT.